Below, 6 T cell receptor beta chains from the same sample are listed, as sequenced in a study of T cells after yellow fever vaccination. One entry per CDR3 protein results from TCRdb running MiXCR on the 5' RACE reads. The repertoire holds 180,000 or so distinct CDR3 sequences, with approximately 10% as singletons. Sequencing used CD8+ T cells sorted from PBMCs, obtained 15 days after the yellow fever booster vaccination. The receptors originated from a man aged 18 to 30 who received the YFV17D yellow fever vaccine.

A few counts support this clonotype. This sequence joins TRBV9 and TRBJ2-1; D is possibly TRBD2 (7 bases). V lost 0 bases and J lost 3, with 10 bases in between. Germline CDR1 SGDLS, CDR2 YYNGEE. The CDR3 contains 15 residues. The CDR3 reads CASSVGGGHYNEQFF. CDR3 DNA: TGTGCCAGCAGCGTAGGGGGGGGGCACTACAATGAGCAGTTCTTC. The complete variable domain, with remaining parts taken from reference TRBV9 and TRBJ2-1, reads DSGVTQTPKHLITATGQRVTLRCSPRSGDLSVYWYQQSLDQGLQFLIQYYNGEERAKGNILERFSAQQFPDLHSELNLSSLELGDSALYFCASSVGGGHYNEQFFGPGTRLTVL.

This clonotype came up a few times. V and J are TRBV6-5 and TRBJ2-7, with no clear D. V was clipped by 2 bases and J by 3 bases, with 11 bases between them. This CDR3 comprises 14 residues. Germline V CDR1 and CDR2: MNHEY, SVGAGI. The CDR3 loop reads CASSYTDGFYEQYF. The CDR3 coding sequence is TGTGCCAGCAGTTACACGGACGGCTTCTACGAGCAGTACTTC.

Many counts were recorded for this clonotype. The chain has TRBV7-2 and TRBJ2-7, with D hard to call. The length of the CDR3 is 12 residues. Germline loops: CDR1 SGHTA, CDR2 FQGNSA. V lost 6 bases and J lost 1, with 7 bases in between. CDR3 nucleotide sequence: TGTGCCAGCAGAGGTCCTTCCTACGAGCAGTACTTC. This encodes CASRGPSYEQYF.

The V and J genes are TRBV4-3 and TRBJ2-7; D possibly uses TRBD1 or TRBD2 (5 bases each). The V and J ends lost 6 bases and 2 bases respectively, with 17 bases between them. The CDR3 covers 15 residues. Per the germline V gene, CDR1 is LGHNA and CDR2 is YSLEER. The CDR3 DNA sequence: TGCGCCAGCAGTCAATCATCGGGGCTCGCCTACGAGCAGTACTTC. Encoded protein: CASSQSSGLAYEQYF.

This clonotype was detected a few times. The rearrangement joins TRBV6-2 or TRBV6-3 to TRBJ2-3, with a tentative D call TRBD1 (6 bases). V lost 2 bases to trimming and J lost 4 bases, with 13 bases between them. Germline V lookup: CDR1 MNHEY, CDR2 SVGEGT. This CDR3 is 15 amino acids long. This CDR3 is CASSYSGTLPDTQYF. In nucleotides, the CDR3 is TGTGCCAGCAGTTACAGTGGGACACTTCCAGATACGCAGTATTTT.

Written as DNA, the CDR3 is TGTGCCAGCAGTTATAGCCTACTGACACGCGGCTACACCTTC. It is translated as CASSYSLLTRGYTF. V usage is TRBV11-2 and J usage is TRBJ1-2, with D unresolved. From germline, CDR1 is SGHAT and CDR2 FQNNGV. V lost 6 bases, J lost 8 bases, and 19 bases lay in between. The CDR3 runs 14 residues.